The 5 T cell receptor beta chains presented below share a single source sample, sequenced in a study of T cell responses to AZD1222 COVID-19 vaccine. Measured with immunoSEQ multiplex PCR; TCRdb has only the in-frame clones, and not every one. This repertoire shows roughly 100,000 clones, 90% found once; its top ten account for about 4.8%. Sequencing was performed on peripheral blood, taken on day 0 of AZD1222 vaccination. These receptors were obtained from an adult in good health.

The rearrangement joins TRBV7-9 to TRBJ2-3; a weak D match, TRBD1 (6 bases). The CDR3 covers 15 residues. Looked up from germline, CDR1 is SEHNR and CDR2 is FQNEAQ (reference sequence). V was pared by 0 bases and J by 2 bases, with 9 bases between. The CDR3 DNA sequence: TGTGCCAGCAGCTTAGCACAGGGTGTCACAGATACGCAGTATTTT. This sequence encodes CASSLAQGVTDTQYF.

This clone was counted a single time. V gene TRBV6-1 combines with J gene TRBJ2-7; 10 positions match TRBD1. Per germline, CDR1 MNHNS and CDR2 SASEGT. The CDR3 totals 15 residues. The trim removed 10 bases at V and 6 bases at J, leaving 15 bases unmatched. The CDR3 sequence: CATRDPGTGDSEQYF. CDR3 nucleotides: TGTGCCACCAGGGACCCCGGGACAGGGGACAGCGAGCAGTACTTC.

The chain recombines TRBV2 with TRBJ2-3, with 7 nucleotides matching TRBD2. Germline CDR1 and CDR2: SNHLY and FYNNEI. The CDR3 extends over 14 amino acids. V lost 3 bases, J lost 6 bases, and 6 bases stayed unmatched. Here the CDR3 DNA reads TGTGCCAGCAGTGAGAGAAAGGGAGGGGATACGCAGTATTTT. Protein sequence: CASSERKGGDTQYF.

The chain employs TRBV7-8 and TRBJ1-1, with D uncertain. In germline, CDR1 is SGHVS, CDR2 FQNEAQ. CDR3 length equals 15 residues. V was shortened by 4 bases and J by 5 bases, with 17 bases between the two germline ends. The CDR3 coding sequence is TGTGCCAGCAGCTCACAAGGCAGGACTGGTACTGAAGCTTTCTTT. It specifies CASSSQGRTGTEAFF. Supplemented by reference TRBV7-8 and TRBJ1-1, the full variable domain reads GAGVSQSPRYKVAKRGQDVALRCDPISGHVSLFWYQQALGQGPEFLTYFQNEAQLDKSGLPSDRFFAERPEGSVSTLKIQRTQQEDSAVYLCASSSQGRTGTEAFFGQGTRLTVV.

The rearrangement links TRBV7-9 to TRBJ1-1, with unresolved D. Germline assignment: CDR1 SEHNR and CDR2 FQNEAQ (reference sequence). This CDR3 has 14 residues. V lost 3 bases, J lost 8 bases, and 16 bases lay in between. The CDR3 sequence is CASSFSQLWVEAFF. The CDR3 nucleotides read TGTGCCAGCAGCTTCTCGCAACTATGGGTGGAAGCTTTCTTT.